This T cell receptor beta chain was captured by sequencing in a study of T cell responses to AZD1222 COVID-19 vaccine. As regards this clone: Its antigen is unknown. Other DNA sequences in this sample translate to the same CDR3.

Produced via immunoSEQ multiplex PCR; TCRdb's table is partial and in-frame only. The sample yields more than 90,000 clones, roughly 91% seen once. General study findings and limits: Spike-specific TCR repertoires showed rising breadth and depth after two AZD1222 doses.

Between the trimmed V and J ends, which lost 0 bases and 2 bases, there was a span of 7 bases. This CDR3 contains 13 residues. Germline V CDR1 and CDR2: SQVTM, ANQGSEA. The sequence came from an adult who received the AZD1222 COVID-19 vaccine. The specimen was peripheral blood, collected 28 days after the second AZD1222 dose. V usage is TRBV29-1 and J usage is TRBJ2-5; no reliable D call. As DNA, the CDR3 is TGCAGCGTTGAAGAAATGCGGCAAGAGACCCAGTACTTC. It is translated as CSVEEMRQETQYF.